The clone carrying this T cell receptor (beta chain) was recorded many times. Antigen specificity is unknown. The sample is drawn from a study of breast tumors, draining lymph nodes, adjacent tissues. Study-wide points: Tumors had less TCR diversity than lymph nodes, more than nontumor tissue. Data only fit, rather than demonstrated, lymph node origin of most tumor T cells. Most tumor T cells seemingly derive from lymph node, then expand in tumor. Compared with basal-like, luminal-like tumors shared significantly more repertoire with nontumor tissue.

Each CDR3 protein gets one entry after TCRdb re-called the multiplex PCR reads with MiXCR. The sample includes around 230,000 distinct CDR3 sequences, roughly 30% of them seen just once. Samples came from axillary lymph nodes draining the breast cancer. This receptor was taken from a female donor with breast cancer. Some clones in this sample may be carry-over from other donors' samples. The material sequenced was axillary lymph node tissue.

The CDR3 loop reads CASSLLRNEQFF. CDR3 coding DNA: TGCGCCAGCAGCTTGTTGAGAAATGAGCAGTTCTTC. This sequence joins TRBV5-1 and TRBJ2-1; D gene uncertain. Per the germline V gene, CDR1 is SGHRS and CDR2 is YFSETQ. The CDR3 extends over 12 amino acids. Trimming removed 1 base from V and 7 bases from J, with 6 bases in between.